This T cell receptor (beta chain) appears in the sequencing data of a study of T cell changes during pregnancy in multiple sclerosis. The CDR3 is made up of 16 amino acids. The ends were cut back, 2 bases at V and 1 base at J, with 15 bases in the middle. In germline, CDR1 is MNHEY, CDR2 SVGAGI. TCRdb's table, derived via immunoSEQ multiplex PCR, lists solely in-frame clones and lacks some. This sample has 95,000 to 110,000 clones, with under 95% found just once. J is TRBJ2-7 and V is TRBV6-5, with D unresolved. The sequence was obtained from a female donor in good health, enrolled as a control in a pregnancy study. Material: peripheral blood, obtained in the third trimester of pregnancy. DNA of the CDR3: TGTGCCAGCAGTTACGAGGCGGTTCTTGGATCCTACGAGCAGTACTTC. It specifies CASSYEAVLGSYEQYF.